Detailed here is one T cell receptor (beta chain). The CDR3 has 15 residues. The table came from immunoSEQ multiplex PCR; TCRdb's copy has only in-frame clones and leaves some out. Of 31,000 or so clones in the sample, more than 75% are singletons; the top ten hold about 32%. This sample is part of a study of OX40 agonist ivuxolimab in advanced cancers. The V gene is TRBV21-1, the J gene TRBJ1-5; the table's D call, TRBD1, has no DNA check behind it. TRBV21-1 is labeled a pseudogene. The clonotype originates from an adult with an advanced solid tumor such as melanoma, head and neck, liver or kidney cancer. Sequenced here: CD4+ or CD8+ T cells sorted from blood, sampled in a trial of the OX40 agonist ivuxolimab. The CDR3 here is CASSFGTGGIQPQHF. CDR3 nucleotide sequence: TGTGCCAGCAGCTTCGGGACAGGGGGCATTCAGCCCCAGCATTTT.